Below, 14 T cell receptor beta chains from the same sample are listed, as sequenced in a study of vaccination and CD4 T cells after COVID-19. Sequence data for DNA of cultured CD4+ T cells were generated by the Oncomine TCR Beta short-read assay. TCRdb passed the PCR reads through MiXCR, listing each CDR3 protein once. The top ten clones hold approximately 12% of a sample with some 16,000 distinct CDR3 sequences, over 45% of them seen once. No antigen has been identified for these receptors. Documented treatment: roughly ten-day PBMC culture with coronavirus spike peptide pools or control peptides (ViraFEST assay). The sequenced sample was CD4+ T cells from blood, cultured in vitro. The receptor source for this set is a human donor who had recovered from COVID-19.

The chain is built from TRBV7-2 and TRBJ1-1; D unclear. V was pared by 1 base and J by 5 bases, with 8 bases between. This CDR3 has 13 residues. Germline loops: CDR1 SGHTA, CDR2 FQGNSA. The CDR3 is CASSLGSRTEAFF. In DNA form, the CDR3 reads TGTGCCAGCAGCTTAGGCAGCCGGACTGAAGCTTTCTTT.

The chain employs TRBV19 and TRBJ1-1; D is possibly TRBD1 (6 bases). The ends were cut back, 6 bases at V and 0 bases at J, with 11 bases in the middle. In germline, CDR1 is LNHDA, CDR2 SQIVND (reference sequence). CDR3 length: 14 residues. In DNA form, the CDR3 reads TGTGCCAGTAGCCAGGGGATAGTGAACACTGAAGCTTTCTTT. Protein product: CASSQGIVNTEAFF.

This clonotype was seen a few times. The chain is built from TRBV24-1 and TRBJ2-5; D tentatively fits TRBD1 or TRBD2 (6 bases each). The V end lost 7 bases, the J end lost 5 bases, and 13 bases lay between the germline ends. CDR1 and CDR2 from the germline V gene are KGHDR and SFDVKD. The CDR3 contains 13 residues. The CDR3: CATSRGGIETQYF. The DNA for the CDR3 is TGTGCCACCAGCCGAGGGGGGATCGAGACCCAGTACTTC.

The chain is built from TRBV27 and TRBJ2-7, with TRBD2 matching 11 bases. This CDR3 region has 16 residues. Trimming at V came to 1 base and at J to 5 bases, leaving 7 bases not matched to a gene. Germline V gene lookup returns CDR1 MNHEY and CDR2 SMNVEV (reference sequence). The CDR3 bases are TGTGCCAGCAGTTTATTGGCTAGCGGGGGGTTCCACGAGCAGTACTTC. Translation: CASSLLASGGFHEQYF.

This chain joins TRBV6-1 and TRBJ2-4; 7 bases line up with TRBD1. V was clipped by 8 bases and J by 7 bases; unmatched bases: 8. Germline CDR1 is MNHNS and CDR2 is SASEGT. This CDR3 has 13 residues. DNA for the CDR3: TGTGCCAGCCGCAGAGACAGGGCGAACATTCAGTACTTC. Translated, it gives CASRRDRANIQYF.

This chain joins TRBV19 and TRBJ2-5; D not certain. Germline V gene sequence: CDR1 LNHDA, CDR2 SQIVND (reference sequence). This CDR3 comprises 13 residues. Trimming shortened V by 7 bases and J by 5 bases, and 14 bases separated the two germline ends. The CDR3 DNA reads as TGTGCCAGTACCCGTCGAGGCGATGAGACCCAGTACTTC. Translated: CASTRRGDETQYF. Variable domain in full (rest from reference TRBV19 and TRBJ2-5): DGGITQSPKYLFRKEGQNVTLSCEQNLNHDAMYWYRQDPGQGLRLIYYSQIVNDFQKGDIAEGYSVSREKKESFPLTVTSAQKNPTAFYLCASTRRGDETQYFGPGTRLLVL.

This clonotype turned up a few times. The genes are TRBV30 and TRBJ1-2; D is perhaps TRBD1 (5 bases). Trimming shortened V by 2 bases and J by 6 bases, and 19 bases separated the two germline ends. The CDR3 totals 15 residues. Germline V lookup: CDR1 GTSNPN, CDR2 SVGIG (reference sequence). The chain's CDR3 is CAWSWGTGTKHGYTF. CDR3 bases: TGTGCCTGGAGTTGGGGGACCGGGACGAAGCATGGCTACACCTTC.

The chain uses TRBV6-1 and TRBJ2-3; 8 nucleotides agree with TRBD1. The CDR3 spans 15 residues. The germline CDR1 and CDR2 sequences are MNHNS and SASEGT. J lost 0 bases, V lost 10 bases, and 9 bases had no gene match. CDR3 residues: CAISRGQESTDTQYF. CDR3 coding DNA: TGTGCCATCAGCCGGGGACAGGAGAGCACAGATACGCAGTATTTT.

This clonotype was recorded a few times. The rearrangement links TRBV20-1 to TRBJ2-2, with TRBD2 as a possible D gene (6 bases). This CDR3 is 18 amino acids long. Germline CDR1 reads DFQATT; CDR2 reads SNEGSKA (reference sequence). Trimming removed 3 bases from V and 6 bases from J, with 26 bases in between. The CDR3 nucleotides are TGCAGTGCTAGCGGAGGGGATCGCGCAGGGAAACAATCCGGGGAGCTGTTTTTT. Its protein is CSASGGDRAGKQSGELFF.

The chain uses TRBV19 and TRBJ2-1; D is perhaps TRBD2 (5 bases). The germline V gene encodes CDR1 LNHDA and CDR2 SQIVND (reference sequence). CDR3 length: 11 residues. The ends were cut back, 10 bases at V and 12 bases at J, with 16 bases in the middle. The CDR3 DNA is TGTGCCACCAAAGGGAGTCTCCGGCAGTTCTTC. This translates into CATKGSLRQFF.

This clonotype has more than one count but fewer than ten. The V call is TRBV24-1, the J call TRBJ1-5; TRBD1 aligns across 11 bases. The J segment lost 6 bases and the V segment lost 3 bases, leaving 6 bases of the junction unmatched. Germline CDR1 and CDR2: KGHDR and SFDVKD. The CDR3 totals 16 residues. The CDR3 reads CATSDRTGGDAQPQHF. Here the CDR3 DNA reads TGTGCCACCAGTGATCGGACAGGGGGCGACGCTCAGCCCCAGCATTTT.

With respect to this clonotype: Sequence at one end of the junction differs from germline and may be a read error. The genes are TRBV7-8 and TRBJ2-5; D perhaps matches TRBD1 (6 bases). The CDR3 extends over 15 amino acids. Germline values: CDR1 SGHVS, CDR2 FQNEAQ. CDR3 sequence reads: CASSLAGQHQETQYF. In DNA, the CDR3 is TGTGCCAGCAGCCTAGCCGGACAGCACCAAGAGACCCAGTACTTC.

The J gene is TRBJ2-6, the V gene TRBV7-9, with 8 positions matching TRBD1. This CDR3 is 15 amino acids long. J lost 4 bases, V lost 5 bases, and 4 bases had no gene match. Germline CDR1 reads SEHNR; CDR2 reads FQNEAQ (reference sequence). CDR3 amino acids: CASSTDRAGANVLTF. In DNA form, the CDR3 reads TGTGCCAGCAGCACGGACAGGGCCGGGGCCAACGTCCTGACTTTC.

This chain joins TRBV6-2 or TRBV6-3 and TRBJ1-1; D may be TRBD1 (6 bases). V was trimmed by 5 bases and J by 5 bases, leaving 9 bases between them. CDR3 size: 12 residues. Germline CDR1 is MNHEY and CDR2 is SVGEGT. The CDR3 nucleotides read TGTGCCAGCAGTACCCAGGGGACTGAAGCTTTCTTT. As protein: CASSTQGTEAFF.